These 13 T cell receptor beta chains originate from one sample sequenced in a study of post-analysis software for immune sequencing data (dated by TCRdb to between 2015 and 2017). Broader findings and caveats from the paper: Patients showed significantly higher frequencies than controls for 4 or 5 TRBV segments, among them TRBV5-6, TRBV5-1 and TRBV20-1.

The library was generated by PCR. TCRdb shows the sequencer as Illumina HiSeq 2500. To reduce PCR and sequencing biases, unique molecular identifiers were incorporated into the TCR beta cDNA libraries. Clones were called with MiXCR by TCRdb after fastp trimmed the public reads at Q25, and only in-frame beta chains were retained. Identical CDR3 protein sequences are pooled into one entry, listed with their most common genes and DNA. Across this sample there are about 380,000 distinct CDR3 sequences, with roughly 30% seen only once. About an eighth of the sample goes to the ten largest clones. Antigens for these TCRs are unknown. Material for sequencing was blood. The source of these receptors is a girl aged 10 to 17 with multiple sclerosis.

This clonotype has more than one count but fewer than ten. The CDR3 loop is CASSLKGSGELFF. The CDR3 region has the DNA TGTGCCAGCAGCTTGAAAGGGTCCGGGGAGCTGTTTTTT. This chain joins TRBV5-5 and TRBJ2-2; D gene unclear. The V end was cut by 1 base, the J end by 6 bases, with 7 bases between. Germline CDR1 is SGHKS and CDR2 is YYEKEE (reference sequence). The CDR3 extends over 13 amino acids.

The J gene is TRBJ2-1, the V gene TRBV6-2 or TRBV6-3, with no clear D. This CDR3 comprises 13 residues. Trimming left V 2 bases short and J 8 bases short, with 10 bases between. Per the germline V gene, CDR1 is MNHEY and CDR2 is SVGEGT. The CDR3 region is CASSYRVLDEQFF. DNA of the CDR3: TGTGCCAGCAGTTACAGGGTCCTCGATGAGCAGTTCTTC.

The V call is TRBV12-3 or TRBV12-4, the J call TRBJ2-5; a weak D match, TRBD2 (7 bases). The CDR3 runs 15 residues. The V end lost 7 bases, the J end lost 2 bases, and 17 bases lay between the germline ends. The CDR3 spells CASTRRGGGQETQYF. CDR3 bases: TGTGCCAGCACCCGACGAGGGGGGGGACAAGAGACCCAGTACTTC.

The V and J genes are TRBV20-1 and TRBJ2-3; the D is unclear. The V and J ends lost 5 bases and 2 bases respectively, with 14 bases between them. Looked up from germline, CDR1 is DFQATT and CDR2 is SNEGSKA (reference sequence). This CDR3 spans 14 amino acids. The CDR3 is CSAADQFLTDTQYF. In DNA form, the CDR3 reads TGCAGTGCTGCAGACCAGTTCCTCACAGATACGCAGTATTTT.

The table lists this clonotype with a few counts. This chain connects TRBV4-3 to TRBJ2-7; D ambiguous. CDR1 and CDR2 from the germline V gene are LGHNA and YSLEER. This CDR3 is 14 amino acids long. V was clipped by 1 base and J by 3 bases, with 10 bases between them. The CDR3 DNA is TGCGCCAGCAGCCAAGCGTATTCGGGCTACGAGCAGTACTTC. Translation: CASSQAYSGYEQYF.

This clonotype was found many times. The chain is built from TRBV5-1 and TRBJ2-7; TRBD1 agrees at 10 bases. The CDR3 loop spans 14 amino acids. Germline CDR1 is SGHRS and CDR2 is YFSETQ. V gave up 8 bases and J gave up 2 bases; unmatched junction bases: 7. The CDR3 region has the DNA TGCGCCAGTTCCTACGGACAGGGGGCCTACGAGCAGTACTTC. This encodes CASSYGQGAYEQYF.

The gene calls are TRBV12-3 or TRBV12-4 and TRBJ2-5; D may be TRBD1 or TRBD2 (5 bases each). The CDR3 sequence is 11 residues long. V was trimmed by 4 bases and J by 5 bases, leaving 5 bases between them. In DNA, the CDR3 is TGTGCCAGCAGTTGGGGGGAGACCCAGTACTTC. Translated: CASSWGETQYF.

V gene TRBV6-2 or TRBV6-3 combines with J gene TRBJ2-3, with 8 positions matching TRBD1. The germline CDR1 and CDR2 sequences are MNHEY and SVGEGT. Trimming removed 6 bases from V and 1 base from J; junction bases left unmatched: 9. The CDR3 spans 16 residues. The CDR3 loop reads CASSADRGWGTDTQYF. The CDR3 DNA reads as TGTGCCAGCAGCGCCGACAGGGGCTGGGGCACAGATACGCAGTATTTT.

This clonotype was seen only a few times. V usage is TRBV11-2 and J usage is TRBJ1-4; no firm D call. V was pared by 3 bases and J by 0 bases, with 8 bases between. The CDR3 extends over 15 amino acids. The germline CDR1 and CDR2 sequences are SGHAT and FQNNGV. The CDR3 loop reads CASSFWLATNEKLFF. CDR3 DNA sequence: TGTGCCAGCAGCTTTTGGTTAGCAACTAATGAAAAACTGTTTTTT.

CDR3 amino acids: CASSPARVGDTEAFF. CDR3 coding DNA: TGTGCCAGCAGCCCCGCCCGGGTGGGGGACACTGAAGCTTTCTTT. This chain links TRBV7-9 with TRBJ1-1; a possible D gene is TRBD1 (5 bases). This CDR3 has 15 residues. Germline CDR1 and CDR2: SEHNR and FQNEAQ (reference sequence). V was shortened by 5 bases and J by 3 bases, with 16 bases between the two germline ends.

CDR3 DNA: TGTGCCAGCAGTTTGTACCTCGCGGGGGCACCTCTTTACTACGAGCAGTACTTC. It codes for CASSLYLAGAPLYYEQYF. The J gene is TRBJ2-7, the V gene TRBV12-3 or TRBV12-4; TRBD2 is a possible D gene (7 bases). Trimming left V 3 bases short and J 3 bases short, with 24 bases between. This CDR3 spans 18 amino acids.

This clonotype occurred many times. The chain carries TRBV12-3 or TRBV12-4 and TRBJ2-5, with D uncertain. The J call may be incorrect, as the DNA end agrees better with TRBJ2-3. This CDR3 has 11 residues. The CDR3 DNA reads as TGTGCCAGCAGTTTAGGCGGTACGCAGTATTTT. Amino acids: CASSLGGTQYF.

Worth noting for this clonotype: This may come from a read error, since a much larger clone is one base off. V is TRBV4-1 and J is TRBJ2-5; 8 nucleotides line up with TRBD1. Germline-derived CDR1 and CDR2 are MGHRA and YSYEKL. The CDR3 is made up of 15 amino acids. The CDR3 protein is CASSLRQGPTYEQNF. The CDR3 DNA follows: TGCGCCAGCAGCCTCAGACAGGGGCCGACCTACGAGCAGAACTTC.